Shown below are 9 T cell receptor beta chains from a single sample sequenced in a study of T cell repertoires in aging, cancer and after chemotherapy. Peripheral blood genomic DNA, not sorted cells or RNA, was the template. TRB rearrangements spanning V, D and J were amplified using mixed TRB-A/B primers. MiXCR was run by TCRdb on the multiplex PCR reads, yielding one entry per CDR3 protein. The sample lists 1,500 to 2,000 distinct CDR3 sequences; less than 30% were seen once. Sequencing input: blood. The receptor set was obtained from a human donor with a solid tumor.

This clonotype counts as medium-sized. This chain connects TRBV12-3 or TRBV12-4 to TRBJ1-2; D is perhaps TRBD1 (5 bases). V was cut by 3 bases and J by 8 bases, with 7 bases left in between. This CDR3 comprises 11 residues. The CDR3, as DNA: TGTGCCAGCAGTTTGCGGGGGGGCTACACCTTC. Residues: CASSLRGGYTF.

This clonotype was seen a handful of times. The V gene is TRBV7-9, the J gene TRBJ1-1; 10 bases agree with TRBD1. The junction had 2 bases not matched to a gene; V was cut back by 0 bases and J by 4 bases. The CDR3 is 15 amino acids. The germline V gene encodes CDR1 SEHNR and CDR2 FQNEAQ (reference sequence). The CDR3 nucleotides are TGTGCCAGCAGCTTAGCGAGGACAGGGGGCACTGAAGCTTTCTTT. This translates into CASSLARTGGTEAFF.

This rearrangement joins TRBV24-1 to TRBJ1-2; D remains unclear. V was shortened by 3 bases and J by 4 bases, with 8 bases between the two germline ends. From germline, CDR1 is KGHDR and CDR2 SFDVKD. The CDR3 runs 13 residues. The CDR3 region has the DNA TGTGCCACCAGTGATGAAATGGGCTATGGCTACACCTTC. This sequence encodes CATSDEMGYGYTF.

This clonotype has only a few counts. This rearrangement joins TRBV7-9 to TRBJ2-3; no clear D. Germline-derived CDR1 and CDR2 are SEHNR and FQNEAQ (reference sequence). The CDR3 totals 14 residues. Between the trimmed V and J ends, which lost 0 bases and 4 bases, there was a span of 8 bases. The CDR3 is CASSLALLPDTQYF. CDR3 coding DNA: TGTGCCAGCAGCTTAGCCCTCCTACCAGATACGCAGTATTTT.

The chain carries TRBV7-2 and TRBJ2-7; 9 bases agree with TRBD1. The CDR3 has 16 residues. Germline V lookup: CDR1 SGHTA, CDR2 FQGNSA. V lost 5 bases to trimming and J lost 5 bases; unmatched junction nucleotides: 13. The CDR3 protein is CASSPQGAGAANEQYF. The CDR3 bases are TGTGCCAGCAGCCCACAGGGGGCGGGTGCGGCCAACGAGCAGTACTTC. Filled out from reference TRBV7-2 and TRBJ2-7, the complete variable domain reads GAGVSQSPSNKVTEKGKDVELRCDPISGHTALYWYRQSLGQGLEFLIYFQGNSAPDKSGLPSDRFSAERTGGSVSTLTIQRTQQEDSAVYLCASSPQGAGAANEQYFGPGTRLTVT.

By share, this clonotype ranks as large (0.1 to 1%). This chain uses TRBV6-5 with TRBJ1-5; D is unclear. CDR1 and CDR2 from the germline V gene are MNHEY and SVGAGI. The CDR3 is 17 amino acids. Trimming shortened V by 2 bases and J by 0 bases, and 14 bases separated the two germline ends. The CDR3 protein is CASSYTRGPDSNQPQHF. CDR3 coding DNA: TGTGCCAGCAGTTACACCCGCGGTCCTGATAGCAATCAGCCCCAGCATTTT.

This chain joins TRBV12-5 and TRBJ2-5; possible D gene TRBD2, 6 bases. Germline-derived CDR1 and CDR2 are LGHNT and FRNRAP. The ends were cut back, 3 bases at V and 4 bases at J, with 9 bases in the middle. The CDR3 sequence is 13 residues long. CDR3 amino acids: CASGFVGGETQYF. The CDR3 DNA follows: TGTGCTAGTGGTTTCGTGGGAGGAGAGACCCAGTACTTC.

This clonotype was detected only once. V is TRBV20-1 and J is TRBJ1-5; perhaps TRBD1 as D (5 bases). This CDR3 has 12 residues. V was shortened by 7 bases and J by 7 bases, with 14 bases between the two germline ends. The germline CDR1 and CDR2 sequences are DFQATT and SNEGSKA (reference sequence). The CDR3 DNA sequence: TGCAGTGTGACCGCTCGGGGGCAGCCCCAGCATTTT. Encoded protein: CSVTARGQPQHF.

This clonotype showed up just a few times. The gene calls are TRBV15 and TRBJ2-5; 7 bases align to TRBD1. This CDR3 is 15 amino acids long. The germline V gene has CDR1 LNHNV and CDR2 YYDKDF (reference sequence). The trim removed 0 bases at V and 2 bases at J, leaving 3 bases unmatched. CDR3 bases: TGTGCCACCAGCAGAGATCCGGGACAGCAAGAGACCCAGTACTTC. Translation gives CATSRDPGQQETQYF.